The entry below gives a single TCR beta chain sequence along with its context. Antigen specificity is unknown. At one end, the junction sequence differs from germline, possibly due to a read error. The record originates from a study of CD8 T cells in Susac syndrome. Study results and limitations: The study conceded that its TCR sequencing and HLA analysis involved relatively few individuals.

RNA amounts of 0.5 to 1 ug underwent reverse transcription with random hexamers. Multiplex immunoSEQ PCR targeted 54 Vbeta and 13 Jbeta TCR beta segments. TCRdb reprocessed the immunoSEQ multiplex PCR reads via MiXCR and lists one record per CDR3 protein. Among hundreds of thousands of distinct CDR3 sequences listed, less than 96% were seen once. The authors negatively isolated CD8+ and CD4+ T cells and FACS-enriched TEMRA cells. Germline V CDR1 and CDR2: SSHAT, FNYEAQ (reference sequence). The CDR3 covers 16 residues. The specimen sequenced was CD4+ T cells from PBMCs. The receptor comes from a human donor with Susac syndrome. The chain uses TRBV7-7 and TRBJ2-7; 7 bases align to TRBD2. The CDR3 DNA reads TGTGCTAGCAGTCCGGGGACTACCCCAAGTCCCTACGAGCAGTACTTC. It translates to CASSPGTTPSPYEQYF.